Each of the 18 T cell receptor beta chains below was sequenced from the same sample in a study of high-grade serous ovarian cancer treatment subgroups. Tumor samples were taken before definitive surgery or chemotherapy. This table comes from immunoSEQ multiplex PCR, and its TCRdb copy is limited to in-frame clones, with some not included. The sample holds over 8,500 clones; more than 85% are singletons and the top ten take around 1.5%. Material: tumor tissue. The receptors here all came from a human donor with high-grade serous ovarian cancer.

The V and J genes are TRBV7-6 and TRBJ2-7; possible D gene TRBD2, 6 bases. Trimming shortened V by 5 bases and J by 7 bases, and 12 bases separated the two germline ends. The CDR3 has 12 amino acids. Germline CDR1 is SGHVS and CDR2 is FNYEAQ. DNA for the CDR3: TGTGCCAGCAGCGCGGGACCTTCTGAGCAGTACTTC. Translating gives CASSAGPSEQYF.

This clone has only a few counts. This chain joins TRBV19 and TRBJ1-2; D is unresolved. The CDR3 has 13 amino acids. The V end was cut by 5 bases, the J end by 8 bases, with 15 bases between. Looked up from germline, CDR1 is LNHDA and CDR2 is SQIVND (reference sequence). CDR3 sequence: CASSPSPEAGYTF. The CDR3 DNA follows: TGTGCCAGTAGTCCATCCCCGGAGGCGGGCTACACCTTC.

The genes are TRBV5-1 and TRBJ2-1; TRBD1 aligns across 7 bases. The J segment lost 8 bases and the V segment lost 0 bases, leaving 5 bases of the junction unmatched. Germline loops: CDR1 SGHRS, CDR2 YFSETQ. The CDR3 has 14 residues. The CDR3 DNA reads as TGCGCCAGCAGCTTGGGACAGGGTATAGATGAGCAGTTCTTC. Protein sequence: CASSLGQGIDEQFF.

This clone has a single count. CDR3 amino acids: CASKGETSGYEQYF. CDR3 sequence (DNA): TGTGCCAGCAAGGGGGAGACTAGCGGCTACGAGCAGTACTTC. This chain links TRBV6-4 with TRBJ2-7, with 9 bases identical to TRBD2. Unmatched junction bases numbered 7, after V lost 7 bases and J lost 3 bases. The CDR3 is 14 amino acids. Per the germline V gene, CDR1 is MRHNA and CDR2 is SNTAGT.

The chain carries TRBV28 and TRBJ2-3; D perhaps matches TRBD2 (5 bases). CDR1 and CDR2 (germline): MDHEN, SYDVKM. Between the trimmed V and J ends, which lost 7 bases and 2 bases, there was a span of 7 bases. The CDR3 runs 12 residues. CDR3 in amino acids: CASTSPTDTQYF. Here the CDR3 DNA reads TGTGCCAGCACTAGCCCCACAGATACGCAGTATTTT.

The chain combines TRBV4-1 with TRBJ2-1; weak D call: TRBD2 (6 bases). Between the trimmed V and J ends, which lost 1 base and 5 bases, there was a span of 12 bases. The CDR3 length is 15 residues. CDR1 is MGHRA, CDR2 YSYEKL, per germline. CDR3 bases: TGCGCCAGCAGCCAAGCTGGGAGGAACAACAATGAGCAGTTCTTC. Translating gives CASSQAGRNNNEQFF.

This chain links TRBV7-2 with TRBJ1-4; perhaps TRBD1 as D (6 bases). This CDR3 spans 15 amino acids. The germline gives CDR1 SGHTA, CDR2 FQGNSA. Deletions cut 1 base from V and 2 bases from J, with 8 bases between. The CDR3 region is CASSLGGRTNEKLFF. The CDR3 nucleotides are TGTGCCAGCAGCTTAGGGGGGCGTACTAATGAAAAACTGTTTTTT.

The genes are TRBV27 and TRBJ1-4; D might be TRBD1 (5 bases). V gave up 1 base and J gave up 4 bases, with 13 bases separating them. There are 16 residues in the CDR3. Germline V CDR1 and CDR2: MNHEY, SMNVEV (reference sequence). CDR3 sequence: CASSLYRLGGNEKLFF. In DNA, the CDR3 is TGTGCCAGCAGTTTATACCGCCTCGGGGGTAATGAAAAACTGTTTTTT.

The rearrangement uses TRBV2 and TRBJ1-5; possibly TRBD1 for D (6 bases). The CDR3 has 17 amino acids. V lost 6 bases and J 2 bases, leaving 20 bases between the germline ends. Germline V gene lookup returns CDR1 SNHLY and CDR2 FYNNEI. The CDR3 DNA reads TGTGCCAGCAGCGACGCCGGGACATTGATGGGCAATCAGCCCCAGCATTTT. Amino acids: CASSDAGTLMGNQPQHF.

The chain links TRBV29-1 to TRBJ2-1; 7 bases match TRBD2. Germline lookup yields CDR1 SQVTM and CDR2 ANQGSEA. This CDR3 has 12 amino acids. The CDR3 region is CVGGSSYNEQFF. Written as DNA, the CDR3 is TGCGTCGGGGGGAGCTCCTACAATGAGCAGTTCTTC.

Comments on this clone: Sequence at one end of the junction differs from germline and may be a read error. The rearrangement joins TRBV30 to TRBJ2-7; the D gene is possibly TRBD1 (6 bases). Germline V gives CDR1 GTSNPN, CDR2 SVGIG (reference sequence). CDR3 length: 11 amino acids. The CDR3 DNA reads TGTGCCTGGAGTGTCGGACAGTCCCTACACTTC. Translation: CAWSVGQSLHF.

CDR3 protein: CASSYRTWTGNNEQFF. In nucleotides, the CDR3 is TGTGCCAGCAGTTACCGAACGTGGACGGGAAACAATGAGCAGTTCTTC. The rearrangement joins TRBV6-5 to TRBJ2-1; perhaps TRBD2 as D (5 bases). The CDR3 is 16 amino acids. CDR1 MNHEY and CDR2 SVGAGI come from the germline V gene. V gave up 2 bases and J gave up 5 bases, with 16 bases separating them.

This clone occurred a few times. The rearrangement uses TRBV7-9 and TRBJ1-1; 8 nucleotides match TRBD1. J was trimmed by 1 base and V by 5 bases; bases with no gene match: 6. The germline V gene has CDR1 SEHNR and CDR2 FQNEAQ (reference sequence). The length of the CDR3 is 15 residues. DNA for the CDR3: TGTGCCAGCAGCATCAGACAGGGGACGAACACTGAAGCTTTCTTT. The encoded protein is CASSIRQGTNTEAFF.

The chain has TRBV19 and TRBJ1-2, with 9 nucleotides matching TRBD1. Germline V lookup: CDR1 LNHDA, CDR2 SQIVND (reference sequence). This CDR3 region has 15 residues. Unmatched junction bases numbered 8, after V lost 5 bases and J lost 4 bases. As DNA, the CDR3 is TGTGCCAGTAGTCGACGGACAGGGGTAACCTATGGCTACACCTTC. Amino acids: CASSRRTGVTYGYTF.

This clone has a single count. V gene TRBV11-2 combines with J gene TRBJ2-1, with TRBD2 identical over 10 bases. The CDR3 runs 16 residues. Germline V gene data show CDR1 as SGHAT and CDR2 as FQNNGV. V was pared by 1 base and J by 6 bases, with 6 bases of the junction left unmatched. The CDR3 bases are TGTGCCAGCAGCTTAGTCTTCAGCGGGGGGGCCAATGAGCAGTTCTTC. This sequence encodes CASSLVFSGGANEQFF.

V is TRBV5-1 and J is TRBJ1-1; 10 bases map to TRBD1. Germline values: CDR1 SGHRS, CDR2 YFSETQ. After removal of 4 bases from V and 6 bases from J, the junction contained 9 bases not matched to a gene. The CDR3 covers 15 residues. CDR3 residues: CASSKEPGQGPEAFF. The CDR3 region has the DNA TGCGCCAGCAGCAAAGAACCGGGACAGGGGCCTGAAGCTTTCTTT.

The rearrangement joins TRBV5-6 to TRBJ2-3, with a tentative D call TRBD1 (5 bases). Germline CDR1 reads SGHDT; CDR2 reads YYEEEE. V gave up 0 bases and J gave up 4 bases, with 9 bases separating them. This CDR3 comprises 14 residues. The CDR3 region has the DNA TGTGCCAGCAGCTTGGGTGGGGCCTCAGATACGCAGTATTTT. It is translated as CASSLGGASDTQYF. Variable domain in full (rest from reference TRBV5-6 and TRBJ2-3): DAGVTQSPTHLIKTRGQQVTLRCSPKSGHDTVSWYQQALGQGPQFIFQYYEEEERQRGNFPDRFSGHQFPNYSSELNVNALLLGDSALYLCASSLGGASDTQYFGPGTRLTVL.

The chain recombines TRBV27 with TRBJ2-1, with 7 nucleotides matching TRBD2. This CDR3 contains 13 residues. J lost 9 bases, V lost 3 bases, and 5 bases had no gene match. Looked up from germline, CDR1 is MNHEY and CDR2 is SMNVEV (reference sequence). The CDR3 here is CASSLTLAGEQFF. The CDR3 bases are TGTGCCAGCAGTTTGACGTTAGCGGGTGAGCAGTTCTTC.